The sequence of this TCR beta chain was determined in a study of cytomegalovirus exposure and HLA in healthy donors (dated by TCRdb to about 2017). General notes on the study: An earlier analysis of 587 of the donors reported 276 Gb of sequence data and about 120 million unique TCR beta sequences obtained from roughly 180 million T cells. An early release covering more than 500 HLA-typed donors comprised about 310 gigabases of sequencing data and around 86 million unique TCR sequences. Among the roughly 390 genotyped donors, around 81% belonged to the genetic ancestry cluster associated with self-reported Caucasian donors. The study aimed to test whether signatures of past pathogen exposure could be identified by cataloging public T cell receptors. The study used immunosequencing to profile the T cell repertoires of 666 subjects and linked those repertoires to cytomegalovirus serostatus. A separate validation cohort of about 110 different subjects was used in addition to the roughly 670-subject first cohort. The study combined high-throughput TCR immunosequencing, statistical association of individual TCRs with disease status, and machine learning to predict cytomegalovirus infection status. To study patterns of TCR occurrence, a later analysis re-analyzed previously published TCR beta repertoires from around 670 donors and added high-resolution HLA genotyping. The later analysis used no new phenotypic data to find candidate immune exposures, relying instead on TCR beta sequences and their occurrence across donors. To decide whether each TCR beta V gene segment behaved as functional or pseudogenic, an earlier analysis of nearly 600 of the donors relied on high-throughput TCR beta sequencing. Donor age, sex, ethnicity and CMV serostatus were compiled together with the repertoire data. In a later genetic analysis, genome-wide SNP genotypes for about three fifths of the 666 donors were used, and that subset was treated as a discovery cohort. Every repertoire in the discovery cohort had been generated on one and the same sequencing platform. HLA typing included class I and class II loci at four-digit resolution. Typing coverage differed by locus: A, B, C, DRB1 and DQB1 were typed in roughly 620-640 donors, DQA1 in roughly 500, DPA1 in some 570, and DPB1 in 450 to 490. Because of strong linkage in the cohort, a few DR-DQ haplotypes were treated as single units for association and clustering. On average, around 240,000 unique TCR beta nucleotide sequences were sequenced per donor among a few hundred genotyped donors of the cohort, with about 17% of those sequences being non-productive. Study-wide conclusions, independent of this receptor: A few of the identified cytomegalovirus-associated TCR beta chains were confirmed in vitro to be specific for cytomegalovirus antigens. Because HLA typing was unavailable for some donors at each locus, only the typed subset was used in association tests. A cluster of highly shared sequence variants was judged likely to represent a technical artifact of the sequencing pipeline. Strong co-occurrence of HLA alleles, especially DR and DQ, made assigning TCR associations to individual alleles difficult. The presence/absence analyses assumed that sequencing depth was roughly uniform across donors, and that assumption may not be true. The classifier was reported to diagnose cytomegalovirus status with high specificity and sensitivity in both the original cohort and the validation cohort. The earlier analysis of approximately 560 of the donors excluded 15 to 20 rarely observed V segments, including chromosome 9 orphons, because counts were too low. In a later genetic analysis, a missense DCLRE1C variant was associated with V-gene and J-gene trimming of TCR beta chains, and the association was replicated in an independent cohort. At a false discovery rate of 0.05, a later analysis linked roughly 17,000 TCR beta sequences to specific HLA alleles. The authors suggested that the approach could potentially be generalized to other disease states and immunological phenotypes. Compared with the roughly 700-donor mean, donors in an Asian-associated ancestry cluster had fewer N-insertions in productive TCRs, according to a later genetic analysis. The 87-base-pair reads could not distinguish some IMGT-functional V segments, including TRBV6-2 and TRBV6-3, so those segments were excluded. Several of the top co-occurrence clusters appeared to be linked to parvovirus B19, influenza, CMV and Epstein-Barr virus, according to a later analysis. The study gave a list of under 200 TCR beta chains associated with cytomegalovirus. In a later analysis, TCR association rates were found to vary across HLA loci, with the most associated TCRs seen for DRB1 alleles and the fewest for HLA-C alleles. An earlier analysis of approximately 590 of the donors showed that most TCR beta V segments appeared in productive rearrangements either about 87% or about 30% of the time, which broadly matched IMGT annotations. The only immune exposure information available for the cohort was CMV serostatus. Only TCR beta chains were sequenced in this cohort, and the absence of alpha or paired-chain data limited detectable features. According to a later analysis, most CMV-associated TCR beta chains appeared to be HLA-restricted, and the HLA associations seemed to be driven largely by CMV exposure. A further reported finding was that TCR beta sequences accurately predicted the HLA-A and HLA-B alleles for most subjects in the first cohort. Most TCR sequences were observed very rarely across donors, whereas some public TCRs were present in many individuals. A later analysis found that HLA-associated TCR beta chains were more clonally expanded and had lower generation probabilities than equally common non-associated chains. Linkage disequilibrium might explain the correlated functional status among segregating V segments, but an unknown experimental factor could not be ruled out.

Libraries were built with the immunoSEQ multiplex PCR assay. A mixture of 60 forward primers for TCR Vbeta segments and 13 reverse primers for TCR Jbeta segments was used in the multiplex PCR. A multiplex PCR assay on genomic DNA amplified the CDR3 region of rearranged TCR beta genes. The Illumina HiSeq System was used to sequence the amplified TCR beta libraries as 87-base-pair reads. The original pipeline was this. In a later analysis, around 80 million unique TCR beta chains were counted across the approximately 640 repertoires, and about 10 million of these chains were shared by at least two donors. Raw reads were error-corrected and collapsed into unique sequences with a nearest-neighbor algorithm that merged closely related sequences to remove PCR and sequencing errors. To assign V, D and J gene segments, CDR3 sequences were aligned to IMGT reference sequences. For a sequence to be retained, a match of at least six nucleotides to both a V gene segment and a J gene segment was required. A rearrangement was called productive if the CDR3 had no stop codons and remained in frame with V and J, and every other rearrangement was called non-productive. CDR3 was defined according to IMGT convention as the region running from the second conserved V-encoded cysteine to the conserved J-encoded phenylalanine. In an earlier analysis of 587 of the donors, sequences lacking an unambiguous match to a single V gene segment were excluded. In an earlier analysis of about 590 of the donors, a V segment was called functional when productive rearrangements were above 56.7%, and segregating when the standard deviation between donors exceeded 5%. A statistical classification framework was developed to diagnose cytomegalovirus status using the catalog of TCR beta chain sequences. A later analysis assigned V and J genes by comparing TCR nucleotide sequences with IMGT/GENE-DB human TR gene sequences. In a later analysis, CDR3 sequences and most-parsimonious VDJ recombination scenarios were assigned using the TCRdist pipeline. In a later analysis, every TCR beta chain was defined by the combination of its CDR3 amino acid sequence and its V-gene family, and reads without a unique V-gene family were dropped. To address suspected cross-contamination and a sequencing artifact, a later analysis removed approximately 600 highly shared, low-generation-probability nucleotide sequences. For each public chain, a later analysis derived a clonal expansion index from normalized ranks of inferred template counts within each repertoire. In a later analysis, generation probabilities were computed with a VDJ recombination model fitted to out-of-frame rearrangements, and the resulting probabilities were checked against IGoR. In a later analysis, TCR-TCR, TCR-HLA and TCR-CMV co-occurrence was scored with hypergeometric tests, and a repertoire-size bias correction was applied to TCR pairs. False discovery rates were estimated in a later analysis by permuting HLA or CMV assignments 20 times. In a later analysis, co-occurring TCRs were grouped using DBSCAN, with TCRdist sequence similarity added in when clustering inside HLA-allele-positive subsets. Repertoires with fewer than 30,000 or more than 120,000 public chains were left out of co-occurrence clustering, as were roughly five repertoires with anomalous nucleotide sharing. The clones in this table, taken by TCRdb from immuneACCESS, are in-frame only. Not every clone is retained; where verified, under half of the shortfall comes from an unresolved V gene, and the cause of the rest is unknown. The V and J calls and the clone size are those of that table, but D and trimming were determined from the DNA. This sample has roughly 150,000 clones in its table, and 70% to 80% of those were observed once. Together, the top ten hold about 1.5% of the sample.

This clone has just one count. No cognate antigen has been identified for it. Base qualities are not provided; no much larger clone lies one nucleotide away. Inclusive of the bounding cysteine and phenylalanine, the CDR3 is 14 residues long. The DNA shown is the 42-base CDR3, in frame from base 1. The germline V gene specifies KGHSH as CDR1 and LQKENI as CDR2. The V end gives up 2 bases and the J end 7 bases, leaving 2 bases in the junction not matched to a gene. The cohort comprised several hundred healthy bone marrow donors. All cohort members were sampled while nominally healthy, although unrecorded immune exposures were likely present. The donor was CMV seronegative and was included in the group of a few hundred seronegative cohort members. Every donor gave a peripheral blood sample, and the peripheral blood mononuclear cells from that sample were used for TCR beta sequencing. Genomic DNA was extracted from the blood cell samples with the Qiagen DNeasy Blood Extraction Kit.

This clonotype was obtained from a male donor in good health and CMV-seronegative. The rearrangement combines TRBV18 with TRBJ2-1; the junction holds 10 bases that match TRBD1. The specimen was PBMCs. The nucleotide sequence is TGTGCCAGCTCACCAGGGACAGGGGTGAATGAGCAGTTCTTC. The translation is CASSPGTGVNEQFF. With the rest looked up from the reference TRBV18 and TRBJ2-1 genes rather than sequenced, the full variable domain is NAGVMQNPRHLVRRRGQEARLRCSPMKGHSHVYWYRQLPEEGLKFMVYLQKENIIDESGMPKERFSAEFPKEGPSILRIQQVVRGDSAAYFCASSPGTGVNEQFFGPGTRLTVL.